This TCR beta chain was sequenced for a study of CD8 T cells in Susac syndrome (dated by TCRdb to between 2018 and 2021). Regarding the complete study: The study used repertoire sequencing to test whether antigen drove CD8+ T cell activation and differentiation in Susac syndrome. Points the paper makes about the study in general: The study acknowledged that relatively few individuals were included in the TCR sequencing and HLA analysis.

High-throughput TCR beta sequencing profiled peripheral blood CD8+ and CD4+ T cells from healthy donors, Susac syndrome patients and multiple sclerosis patients. The healthy donors served as controls matched for age and sex. Bulk CD8+ and CD4+ T cells were purified by magnetic negative isolation, while CD8+ TEMRA cells were enriched using FACS. Blood was collected in EDTA tubes and processed within 24 hours, with PBMCs isolated through density gradient centrifugation. PBMCs intended for TCR sequencing were cryopreserved in liquid nitrogen and were subsequently thawed in a 37 degrees C water bath. The sorted or isolated CD4+, CD8+ and CD8+ TEMRA cells reached a purity of at least 90%. A distance of 12 bases separates the germline ends of V and J, which lose 2 bases and 1 base respectively. The germline V gene (reference sequence) specifies DFQATT as CDR1 and SNEGSKA as CDR2. The CDR3 measures 15 amino acids from cysteine to phenylalanine. The retained sequence is limited to the CDR3, 45 bases, with the frame set at the first base.

RNA was extracted using the RNeasy kit, and about 0.45 to 1 ug of the RNA was reverse transcribed with random hexamers. TCR beta CDR3 regions were amplified with the immunoSEQ multiplex PCR assay covering 54 Vbeta and 13 Jbeta segments. To correct PCR amplification bias, a synthetic template baseline was used for both primer optimization and computational correction. The paper's processing steps were these. Reads were annotated to V, D and J genes per IMGT and analyzed with immunoSEQ Analyzer, keeping only productive sequences. To calculate clonality, Shannon entropy was normalized by log2 of the number of productive unique sequences and then subtracted from one. For each patient and control, public and private clones were evaluated within the 100 most prevalent clones. Clones were defined as Susac-specific when absent from the healthy and MS cohorts, from approximately 1,100 published viral clones and from other ImmuneACCESS disease sequences. Starting from the raw public reads, TCRdb applied fastp trimming at Q25, assembled clones with MiXCR and retained in-frame beta chains. A single entry per CDR3 protein holds the most common genes and DNA from its merged rows. The V and J calls and clone size are TCRdb's, not the authors'. Within this sample are over 95,000 distinct CDR3 sequences, with roughly 91% of them counted one time only. The leading ten clones occupy around 0.15% of the sample.

Details on this clonotype: There is no known antigen for this receptor. One base away there is no much larger clone; base qualities are not given.

The sequence derives from a human donor in good health. The material sequenced was CD4+ T cells from PBMCs. In this chain, TRBV20-1 is recombined with TRBJ2-1; no D gene is confidently identified. The sequence in DNA is TGCAGTGCTAGAAAGTCCCCGGTATCCTACAATGAGCAGTTCTTC. The resulting protein is CSARKSPVSYNEQFF.